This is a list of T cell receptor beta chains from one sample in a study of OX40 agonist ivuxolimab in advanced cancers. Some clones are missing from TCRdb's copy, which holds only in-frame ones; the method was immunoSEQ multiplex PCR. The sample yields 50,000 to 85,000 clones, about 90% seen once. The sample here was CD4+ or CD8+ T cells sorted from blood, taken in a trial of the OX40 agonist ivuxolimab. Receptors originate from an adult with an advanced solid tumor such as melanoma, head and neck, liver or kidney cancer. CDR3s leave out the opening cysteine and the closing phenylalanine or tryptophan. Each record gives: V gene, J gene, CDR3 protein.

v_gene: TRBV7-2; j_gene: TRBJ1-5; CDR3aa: ASTRDSNQPQH
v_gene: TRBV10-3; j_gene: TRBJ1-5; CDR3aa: AISERGADQPQH
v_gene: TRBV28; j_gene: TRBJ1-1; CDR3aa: ASSLLSPNTEAF
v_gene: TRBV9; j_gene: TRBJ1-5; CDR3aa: ASSGDLNQPQH
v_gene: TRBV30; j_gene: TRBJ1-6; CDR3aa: AWSVGRGYNSPLH
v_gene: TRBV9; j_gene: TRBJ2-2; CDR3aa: ASSPQGVLAGPGTGELF
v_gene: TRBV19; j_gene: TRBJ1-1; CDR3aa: ASSMTGLNTEAF
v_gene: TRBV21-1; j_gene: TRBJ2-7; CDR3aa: ASSNLSTESYEQY
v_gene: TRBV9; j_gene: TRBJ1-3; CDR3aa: ASSATVGRGNTIY
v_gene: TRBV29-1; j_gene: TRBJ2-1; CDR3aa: SVKPVSSYNEQF